Below, 5 T cell receptor beta chains from the same sample are listed, as sequenced in a study of control samples from healthy donors and cancer patients. The protocol was immunoSEQ multiplex PCR, while the TCRdb copy is restricted to in-frame clones and leaves out a portion. The sample consists of some 79,000 clones, approximately 93% of them appearing once. The source material was PBMCs. Every receptor here comes from a woman aged 40 to 49 with lung cancer.

The CDR3 here is CASSPSLAGIYNEQFF. The CDR3 region has the DNA TGTGCCAGCAGCCCCAGCCTAGCGGGGATCTACAATGAGCAGTTCTTC. This sequence joins TRBV7-9 and TRBJ2-1; 9 positions match TRBD2. With V trimmed by 5 bases and J by 3 bases, 8 bases remained unmatched. In germline, CDR1 is SEHNR, CDR2 FQNEAQ (reference sequence). This CDR3 spans 16 amino acids.

The J gene is TRBJ2-1, the V gene TRBV5-8, with 7 positions matching TRBD1. The CDR3 is made up of 17 amino acids. Per the germline V gene, CDR1 is SGHTS and CDR2 is YDEGEE. Losses at the gene ends were 4 bases for V and 0 bases for J; bases not matched to a gene: 10. CDR3 region: CASSGPGQRFSYNEQFF. The CDR3 nucleotides read TGTGCCAGCAGCGGCCCGGGACAGAGATTCTCCTACAATGAGCAGTTCTTC.

The V gene is TRBV6-5, the J gene TRBJ1-2; D possibly corresponds to TRBD1 (5 bases). Trimming took off 0 bases at V and 4 bases at J, with 15 bases between the two ends. Germline values: CDR1 MNHEY, CDR2 SVGAGI. The length of the CDR3 is 16 residues. CDR3 protein: CASSYSRRETAYGYTF. The CDR3 bases are TGTGCCAGCAGTTACTCGAGGCGCGAGACAGCCTATGGCTACACCTTC.

This clone showed up just once. V gene TRBV19 combines with J gene TRBJ1-4; 7 nucleotides match TRBD1. Germline CDR1 and CDR2: LNHDA and SQIVND (reference sequence). There are 16 residues in the CDR3. V lost 6 bases to trimming and J lost 4 bases; unmatched junction nucleotides: 11. CDR3: CASRDRTGANNEKLFF. CDR3 nucleotides: TGTGCCAGTAGAGATAGGACAGGAGCCAATAATGAAAAACTGTTTTTT.

This chain links TRBV5-4 with TRBJ1-2; 7 bases are a match to TRBD1. The germline CDR1 and CDR2 sequences are SGHNT and YYREEE (reference sequence). V lost 3 bases and J lost 2; bases outside the gene matches: 7. CDR3 length: 15 residues. CDR3 coding DNA: TGTGCCAGCAGCTCAAAAACAGGGGCGAACTATGGCTACACCTTC. As protein: CASSSKTGANYGYTF.